Below are 14 T cell receptor beta chains sequenced from a single sample in a study of blood T cell repertoires in COVID-19. TCRdb keeps only in-frame clones here, not all; method: immunoSEQ multiplex PCR. The repertoire holds 160,000 or so clones, with 85% to 95% as singletons. Sequencing was done on a sample of peripheral blood. These receptor sequences come from a woman aged 60 to 75 with COVID-19, enrolled during active disease.

The chain employs TRBV18 and TRBJ1-1; possibly TRBD1 for D (5 bases). The CDR3 is made up of 13 amino acids. CDR1 and CDR2 (germline): KGHSH, LQKENI. The germline V and J ends were trimmed by 3 bases and 3 bases, with 8 bases remaining between them. The CDR3 here is CASSPPGDTEAFF. The CDR3 DNA reads as TGTGCCAGCTCACCCCCGGGGGACACTGAAGCTTTCTTT.

The chain carries TRBV19 and TRBJ1-2, with TRBD1 identical over 8 bases. Germline V gives CDR1 LNHDA, CDR2 SQIVND (reference sequence). Trimming took 6 bases from V and 4 from J; bases not matched to a gene: 16. CDR3 length equals 17 residues. CDR3 sequence reads: CASRGRDRRHDSYGYTF. The CDR3, as DNA: TGTGCCAGTAGAGGGCGGGACAGGAGACACGACAGCTATGGCTACACCTTC.

The V gene is TRBV20-1, the J gene TRBJ2-7, with TRBD2 identical over 9 bases. V lost 3 bases, J lost 3 bases, and 12 bases stayed unmatched. CDR1 is DFQATT and CDR2 is SNEGSKA in the germline V gene (reference sequence). This CDR3 contains 16 residues. In DNA, the CDR3 is TGCAGTGCTAGTGGATTCCTAGCGGGGTCTTTCTACGAGCAGTACTTC. As protein: CSASGFLAGSFYEQYF.

The chain employs TRBV30 and TRBJ2-1, with D possibly being TRBD1 (5 bases). Germline V lookup: CDR1 GTSNPN, CDR2 SVGIG (reference sequence). This CDR3 contains 13 residues. The germline V and J ends were trimmed by 1 base and 4 bases, with 8 bases remaining between them. Written as DNA, the CDR3 is TGTGCCTGGAGTGGGGGCTCGTACAATGAGCAGTTCTTC. Protein sequence: CAWSGGSYNEQFF.

This chain links TRBV27 with TRBJ1-1; D is unresolved. The CDR3 has 13 residues. V lost 3 bases and J 1 base, leaving 6 bases between the germline ends. Per the germline V gene, CDR1 is MNHEY and CDR2 is SMNVEV (reference sequence). The CDR3 is CASSFSGNTEAFF. The CDR3 DNA sequence: TGTGCCAGCAGTTTCAGTGGGAACACTGAAGCTTTCTTT.

This clone occurred once. Here the CDR3 DNA reads TGTGCCAGCAGCTATACAGGGGGCCCGAACACTGAAGCTTTCTTT. Translating gives CASSYTGGPNTEAFF. This sequence joins TRBV11-2 and TRBJ1-1; 9 bases map to TRBD1. V shed 4 bases and J 1 base; nucleotides not matched to a gene: 4. CDR1 and CDR2 (germline): SGHAT, FQNNGV. The CDR3 totals 15 residues.

This sequence joins TRBV7-9 and TRBJ1-1; D might be TRBD1 (5 bases). Germline V gives CDR1 SEHNR, CDR2 FQNEAQ (reference sequence). This CDR3 has 11 amino acids. The V and J ends lost 6 bases and 8 bases respectively, with 10 bases between them. The CDR3 sequence: CASSKGREAFF. CDR3 DNA: TGTGCCAGCAGTAAGGGGCGCGAAGCTTTCTTT.

Details on this clone: An end of the junction differs from the germline gene, which may be a read error. The chain has TRBV7-9 and TRBJ2-7, with TRBD1 matching over 8 bases. The germline V gene encodes CDR1 SEHNR and CDR2 FQNEAQ (reference sequence). The CDR3 contains 12 residues. CDR3 loop: CASSPGRTGTDF. CDR3 bases: TGTGCCAGCAGCCCGGGAAGGACAGGGACCGACTTC.

The rearrangement joins TRBV5-6 to TRBJ1-6; D is uncertain. Trimming removed 2 bases from V and 7 bases from J, with 4 bases in between. The CDR3 consists of 12 residues. CDR1 is SGHDT, CDR2 YYEEEE, per germline. As DNA, the CDR3 is TGTGCCAGCAGCTTCTCCAATTCACCCCTCCACTTT. Its protein is CASSFSNSPLHF.

V is TRBV7-3 and J is TRBJ2-3; perhaps TRBD2 as D (5 bases). V was trimmed by 5 bases and J by 6 bases, leaving 12 bases between them. The germline CDR1 and CDR2 sequences are SGHTA and FQGTGA. The CDR3 totals 13 residues. The CDR3 nucleotides read TGTGCCAGCAGCGACTCATTAGCGGATACGCAGTATTTT. Protein product: CASSDSLADTQYF. The whole variable domain, filled in from reference TRBV7-3 and TRBJ2-3, reads GAGVSQTPSNKVTEKGKYVELRCDPISGHTALYWYRQSLGQGPEFLIYFQGTGAADDSGLPNDRFFAVRPEGSVSTLKIQRTERGDSAVYLCASSDSLADTQYFGPGTRLTVL.

This chain joins TRBV5-1 and TRBJ1-5; D is ambiguous. V lost 2 bases, J lost 2 bases, and 8 bases lay in between. CDR3 size: 14 residues. The germline V gene encodes CDR1 SGHRS and CDR2 YFSETQ. The CDR3 protein is CASSFVGGNQPQHF. CDR3 in DNA: TGCGCCAGCAGCTTCGTTGGAGGCAATCAGCCCCAGCATTTT.

This chain connects TRBV6-6 to TRBJ2-1, with D unresolved. The germline CDR1 and CDR2 sequences are MNHNY and SVGAGI (reference sequence). This CDR3 comprises 11 residues. Trimming stripped 5 bases from V and 5 bases from J, with 4 bases between. The chain's CDR3 is CASSPDNEQFF. The DNA for the CDR3 is TGTGCCAGCAGTCCCGACAATGAGCAGTTCTTC.

The chain recombines TRBV9 with TRBJ1-2; D is possibly TRBD1 (5 bases). V was trimmed by 3 bases and J by 0 bases, leaving 12 bases between them. Germline V CDR1 and CDR2: SGDLS, YYNGEE. The CDR3 sequence is 15 residues long. The CDR3 DNA is TGTGCCAGCAGCGAGACGACAGTAGCTAACTATGGCTACACCTTC. Protein: CASSETTVANYGYTF.

The genes are TRBV2 and TRBJ1-5; a possible D gene is TRBD1 (5 bases). V was shortened by 9 bases and J by 4 bases, with 22 bases between the two germline ends. Germline V gene sequence: CDR1 SNHLY, CDR2 FYNNEI. CDR3 size: 16 residues. CDR3 loop: CASTSGGYGENQPQHF. In DNA, the CDR3 is TGTGCCAGTACCTCGGGGGGGTATGGAGAAAATCAGCCCCAGCATTTT.